Sequencing of this T cell receptor (beta chain) was carried out in a study of cytomegalovirus exposure and HLA in healthy donors. In regard to this clone: Its antigen is unidentified.

The V and J ends lost 6 bases and 2 bases, in that order; junction bases with no gene match: 9. The germline CDR1 and CDR2 sequences are MNHEY and SMNVEV (reference sequence). The CDR3 runs to 17 residues. Findings and caveats of the study: Presence/absence comparisons presumed near-even sequencing depth among donors. Trimming of TCR beta V- and J-genes showed a link, identified in a later analysis, to a missense DCLRE1C variant. According to a later analysis, donors in an Asian-associated ancestry cluster reportedly had fewer N-insertions than the roughly 640-donor mean. Later on, analysis showed that most CMV-associated TCR beta chains appeared to be HLA-restricted.

Researchers ran the PCR with 60 Vbeta and 13 Jbeta primers. The repertoire was sequenced with immunoSEQ multiplex PCR; TCRdb's copy has only in-frame clones and lacks some. Of tens of thousands of clones listed, about 80% are singletons. The sequencing sample was made of PBMCs. The TCR originated in a man between 45 and 60 years old in good health and CMV-seropositive. V and J are TRBV27 and TRBJ1-5, with 11 positions matching TRBD1. The CDR3 coding sequence is TGTGCCAGCAGGAGGACAGGGGGCGGTTTTGGCAATCAGCCCCAGCATTTT. Translating gives CASRRTGGGFGNQPQHF.